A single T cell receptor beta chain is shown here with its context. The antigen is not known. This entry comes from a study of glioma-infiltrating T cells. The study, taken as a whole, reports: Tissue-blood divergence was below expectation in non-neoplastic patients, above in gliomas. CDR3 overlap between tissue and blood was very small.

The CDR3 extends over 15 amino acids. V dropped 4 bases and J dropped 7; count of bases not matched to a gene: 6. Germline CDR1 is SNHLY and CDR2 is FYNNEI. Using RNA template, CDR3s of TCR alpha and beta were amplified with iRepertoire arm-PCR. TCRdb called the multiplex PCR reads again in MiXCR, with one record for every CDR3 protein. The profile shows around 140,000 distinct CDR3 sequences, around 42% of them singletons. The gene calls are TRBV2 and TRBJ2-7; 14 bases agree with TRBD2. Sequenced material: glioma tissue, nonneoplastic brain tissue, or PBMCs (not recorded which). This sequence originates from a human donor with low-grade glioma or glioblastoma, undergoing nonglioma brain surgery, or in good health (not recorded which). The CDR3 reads CASSARTSGRREQYF. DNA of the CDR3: TGTGCCAGCAGTGCTCGGACTAGCGGGAGGCGAGAGCAGTACTTC.